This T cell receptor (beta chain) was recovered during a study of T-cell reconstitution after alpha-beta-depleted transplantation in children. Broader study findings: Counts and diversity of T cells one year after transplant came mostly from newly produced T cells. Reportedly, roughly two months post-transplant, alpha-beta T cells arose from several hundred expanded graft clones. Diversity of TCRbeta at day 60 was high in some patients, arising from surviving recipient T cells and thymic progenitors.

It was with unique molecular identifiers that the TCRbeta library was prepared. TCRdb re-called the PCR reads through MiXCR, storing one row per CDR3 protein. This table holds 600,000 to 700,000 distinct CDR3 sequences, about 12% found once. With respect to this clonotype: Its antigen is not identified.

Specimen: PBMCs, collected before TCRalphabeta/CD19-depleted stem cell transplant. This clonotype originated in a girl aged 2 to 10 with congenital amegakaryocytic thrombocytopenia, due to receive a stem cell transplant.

The CDR3 spells CAIRGTREDEQYF. In nucleotides, the CDR3 is TGTGCCATCAGGGGGACTAGAGAAGACGAGCAGTACTTC. V gene TRBV10-3 combines with J gene TRBJ2-7, with 8 bases identical to TRBD2. The CDR3 runs 13 residues. CDR1 is ENHRY, CDR2 SYGVKD, per germline. Trimming took 6 bases from V and 5 from J; bases not matched to a gene: 6.